This TCR beta chain is drawn from a study of shared clonotypes between healthy human individuals. Findings and limits, study-wide: Few donors restricted represented genetic and exposure-history diversity. Across a handful of donors, naive CD4 shared roughly 5%, naive CD8 more than 3%, memory CD4 more than 2%, memory CD8 approximately 0.4%. Generally, naive subsets (rather than memory subsets) showed larger estimated richness. Sampling covered nothing but blood. Tissue TCR repertoires likely differ from those found in blood.

As to this clone: What it binds is unknown.

Generated by immunoSEQ multiplex PCR, the TCRdb table keeps only in-frame clones and is missing some. The table lists about 1.5 million clones, around 98% of them singletons. Unmatched junction bases numbered 3, after V lost 3 bases and J lost 4 bases. Looked up from germline, CDR1 is SGHVS and CDR2 is FNYEAQ. The CDR3 has 14 amino acids. The sequence came from a man aged 25-45 years in good health. Sequencing was carried out using naive CD4+ T cells sorted from blood. As to subset: CD45RA+ positively selected. This chain connects TRBV7-6 to TRBJ2-3, with TRBD1 matching 8 bases. The CDR3 sequence: CASSFRQGPDTQYF. DNA for the CDR3: TGTGCCAGCAGCTTTCGACAGGGGCCAGATACGCAGTATTTT.